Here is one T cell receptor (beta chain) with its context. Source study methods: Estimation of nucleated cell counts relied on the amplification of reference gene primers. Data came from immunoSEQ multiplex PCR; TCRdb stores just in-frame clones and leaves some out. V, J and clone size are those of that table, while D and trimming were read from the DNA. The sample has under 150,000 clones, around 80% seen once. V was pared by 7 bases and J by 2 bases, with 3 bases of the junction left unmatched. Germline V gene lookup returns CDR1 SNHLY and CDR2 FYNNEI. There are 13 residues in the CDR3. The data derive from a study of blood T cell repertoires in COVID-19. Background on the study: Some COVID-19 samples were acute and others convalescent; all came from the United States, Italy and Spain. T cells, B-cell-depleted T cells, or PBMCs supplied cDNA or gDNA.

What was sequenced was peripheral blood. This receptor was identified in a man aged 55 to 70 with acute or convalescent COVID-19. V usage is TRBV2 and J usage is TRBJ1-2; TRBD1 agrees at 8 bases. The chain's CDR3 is CASTGQGNYGYTF. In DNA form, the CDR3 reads TGTGCCAGCACCGGACAGGGAAACTATGGCTACACCTTC. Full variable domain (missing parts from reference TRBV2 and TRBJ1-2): EPEVTQTPSHQVTQMGQEVILRCVPISNHLYFYWYRQILGQKVEFLVSFYNNEISEKSEIFDDQFSVERPDGSNFTLKIRSTKLEDSAMYFCASTGQGNYGYTFGSGTRLTVV.